The clone carrying this T cell receptor (beta chain) was seen a single time. The data are from a study of OX40 agonist ivuxolimab in advanced cancers. TCRdb keeps only in-frame clones here, not all; method: immunoSEQ multiplex PCR. The table shows around 60,000 clones, with roughly nine tenths occurring only once. This receptor was taken from an adult with an advanced solid tumor such as melanoma, head and neck, liver or kidney cancer. This specimen was CD4+ or CD8+ T cells sorted from blood, taken in a trial of the OX40 agonist ivuxolimab.

The CDR3 protein is CASSLARRGYTF. The CDR3 coding sequence is TGTGCCAGCAGCTTGGCTCGTCGTGGCTACACCTTC. The chain joins TRBV5-8 to TRBJ1-2; no reliable D call. The CDR3 runs to 12 residues. The V gene's germline CDR1 is SGHTS and CDR2 YDEGEE. Trimming left V 0 bases short and J 7 bases short, with 7 bases between.